These T cell receptor beta chains were read from a single sample in a study of T cell changes during pregnancy in multiple sclerosis. TCRdb's copy holds only in-frame clones and misses some; the assay was immunoSEQ multiplex PCR. The sample lists roughly 83,000 clones, over 80% occurring once. Sequencing used PBMCs, obtained in the first trimester of pregnancy. These receptors came from a female donor in good health, serving as a control in a pregnancy study. Some clones in this sample may be carry-over from other donors' samples. CDR3s include the opening cysteine and the closing phenylalanine or tryptophan. A D gene is named only where the DNA matches it firmly. Only part of the rows carry a size: once, few, many, or a class if the clone is expanded.

TRBJ2-5,TRBV7-9,.,.,CASSAEEETQYF,TGTGCCAGCAGCGCAGAGGAAGAGACCCAGTACTTC
TRBJ2-6,TRBV29-1,.,.,CSVVGAGANVLTF,TGCAGCGTTGTGGGGGCCGGGGCCAACGTCCTGACTTTC
TRBJ1-2,TRBV5-1,.,.,CASSFFFGPTGYGYTF,TGCGCCAGCAGCTTTTTCTTTGGCCCTACGGGGTATGGCTACACCTTC
TRBJ2-5,TRBV5-1,.,.,CASSTAGKETQYF,TGCGCCAGCAGCACTGCGGGGAAAGAGACCCAGTACTTC
TRBJ2-2,TRBV28,TRBD2,.,CASSSPGGGLPANTGELFF,TGTGCCAGCAGTTCCCCGGGGGGGGGCCTTCCCGCGAACACCGGGGAGCTGTTTTTT
TRBJ2-1,TRBV29-1,TRBD2,.,CSVEGTSGKNEQFF,TGCAGCGTTGAAGGGACTAGCGGCAAAAATGAGCAGTTCTTC
TRBJ1-2,TRBV7-2,.,.,CASSRAGAGSNYGYTF,TGTGCCAGCAGCCGAGCGGGCGCAGGTTCAAACTATGGCTACACCTTC
TRBJ2-7,TRBV6-1,.,.,CASSEGSPSSYEQYF,TGTGCCAGCAGTGAGGGCAGTCCTAGCTCCTACGAGCAGTACTTC
TRBJ1-1,TRBV14,.,.,CVSSASGTEAFF,TGTGTCAGCAGCGCCTCGGGCACTGAAGCTTTCTTT
TRBJ1-6,TRBV30,.,.,CAWSSGFTNSPLHF,TGTGCCTGGAGCTCAGGCTTTACTAATTCACCCCTCCACTTT
TRBJ1-2,TRBV28,.,.,CASSFSGGGGYGYTF,TGTGCCAGCAGTTTCTCGGGGGGCGGCGGCTATGGCTACACCTTC
TRBJ2-2,TRBV5-1,TRBD1,.,CASSPGTGGATGELFF,TGCGCCAGCAGCCCTGGGACAGGGGGCGCGACCGGGGAGCTGTTTTTT
TRBJ2-7,TRBV10-3,.,.,CAITGGAYEQYF,TGTGCCATTACGGGGGGCGCCTACGAGCAGTACTTC
TRBJ1-1,TRBV15,TRBD1,once,CATSRPFGTGRNTEAFF,TGTGCCACCAGCAGACCCTTTGGGACAGGAAGGAACACTGAAGCTTTCTTT
TRBJ2-4,TRBV13,.,.,CASSLSRGEDIQYF,TGTGCCAGCAGCTTATCGCGGGGCGAGGACATTCAGTACTTC
TRBJ2-3,TRBV7-9,.,once,CASSSPQFRGATDTQYF,TGTGCCAGCAGCTCCCCTCAATTCAGGGGGGCTACAGATACGCAGTATTTT
TRBJ2-3,TRBV7-9,.,.,CASRLGLSTDTQYF,TGTGCCAGCAGGTTAGGGCTGAGCACAGATACGCAGTATTTT
TRBJ2-5,TRBV6-5,TRBD2,.,CASSSGLRQTQYF,TGTGCCAGCAGTTCGGGACTAAGGCAGACCCAGTACTTC
TRBJ1-2,TRBV30,.,.,CAWSVGGHYGYTF,TGTGCCTGGAGTGTCGGGGGGCACTATGGCTACACCTTC
TRBJ1-6,TRBV27,.,.,CASSFRGGSYNSPLHF,TGTGCCAGCAGTTTCAGGGGTGGATCCTATAATTCACCCCTCCACTTT
TRBJ1-2,TRBV6-5,.,.,CASSPGPNYGYTF,TGTGCCAGCAGCCCGGGTCCTAACTATGGCTACACCTTC
TRBJ2-2,TRBV7-9,TRBD1,.,CASSLGQGNTGELFF,TGTGCCAGCAGCCTCGGACAGGGGAACACCGGGGAGCTGTTTTTT
TRBJ1-1,TRBV5-4,.,.,CASSWSPLSGTDTEAFF,TGTGCCAGCAGCTGGTCCCCCCTTTCGGGGACTGACACTGAAGCTTTCTTT
TRBJ2-2,TRBV2,.,.,CASMMDSTNTGELFF,TGTGCCAGCATGATGGACAGTACGAACACCGGGGAGCTGTTTTTT
TRBJ1-2,TRBV6-1,TRBD1,.,CASSESGQLKLVYGYTF,TGTGCCAGCAGTGAATCGGGACAGCTAAAGTTGGTTTATGGCTACACCTTC
TRBJ2-7,TRBV5-6,TRBD2,once,CASGGSLSYEQYF,TGTGCCAGCGGCGGGAGCCTATCCTACGAGCAGTACTTC
TRBJ1-6,TRBV11-2,TRBD1,.,CASSLLETGVSPLHF,TGTGCCAGCAGCTTACTGGAGACAGGGGTGTCTCCCCTCCACTTT
TRBJ1-5,TRBV27,.,.,CASSSGYSNQPQHF,TGTGCCAGCTCCTCAGGGTATAGCAATCAGCCCCAGCATTTT
TRBJ2-7,TRBV11-2,.,.,CASSLNGENYEQYF,TGTGCCAGCAGCTTAAATGGAGAAAACTACGAGCAGTACTTC
TRBJ2-1,TRBV9,TRBD2,.,CASSARGSSYNEQFF,TGTGCCAGCAGCGCGCGGGGGAGCTCCTACAATGAGCAGTTCTTC
TRBJ2-3,TRBV11-2,TRBD1,.,CASSLGQGANTDTQYF,TGTGCCAGCAGCTTAGGGCAGGGGGCGAACACAGATACGCAGTATTTT
TRBJ2-6,TRBV18,TRBD1,.,CASSPRGQGASGANVLTF,TGTGCCAGCTCACCACGGGGACAGGGGGCTTCTGGGGCCAACGTCCTGACTTTC
TRBJ2-7,TRBV7-2,.,.,CASSDEGYEQYF,TGTGCCAGCAGCGACGAGGGCTACGAGCAGTACTTC
TRBJ1-2,TRBV6-5,TRBD1,.,CASSDREIYGYTF,TGTGCCAGCAGTGACAGGGAAATCTATGGCTACACCTTC
TRBJ2-6,TRBV15,.,.,CATSRVAASGANVLTF,TGTGCCACCAGCAGAGTAGCGGCCTCTGGGGCCAACGTCCTGACTTTC
TRBJ2-7,TRBV4-1,.,.,CASRLRGGFNEQYF,TGCGCCAGCCGTTTGCGAGGGGGTTTTAACGAGCAGTACTTC
TRBJ2-7,TRBV7-9,.,.,CASSLATGMSGEQYF,TGTGCCAGCAGCTTAGCGACGGGTATGTCTGGAGAGCAGTACTTC
TRBJ2-5,TRBV7-9,TRBD1,.,CASSLARGPQETQYF,TGTGCCAGCAGCTTAGCCAGGGGGCCCCAAGAGACCCAGTACTTC
TRBJ1-5,TRBV7-8,TRBD1,.,CASSSDPGQYNQPQHF,TGTGCCAGCAGCTCAGACCCGGGACAGTACAATCAGCCCCAGCATTTT
TRBJ2-1,TRBV19,.,.,CASSIPKWPSYNEQFF,TGTGCCAGTAGTATACCAAAATGGCCCTCCTACAATGAGCAGTTCTTC
TRBJ2-6,TRBV4-1,.,.,CASSHTDSGANVLTF,TGCGCCAGCAGCCACACAGACTCTGGGGCCAACGTCCTGACTTTC
TRBJ2-5,TRBV11-3,TRBD2,.,CASSYRTSGQETQYF,TGTGCCAGCAGCTATCGGACTAGCGGACAAGAGACCCAGTACTTC
TRBJ2-3,TRBV7-8,TRBD2,once,CASSRDGGVVAGDTDTQYF,TGTGCCAGCAGCCGGGACGGCGGAGTGGTAGCGGGCGACACAGATACGCAGTATTTT
TRBJ1-4,TRBV27,.,.,CASSGQGKGFEKLFF,TGTGCCAGCAGTGGTCAGGGGAAGGGATTTGAAAAACTGTTTTTT
TRBJ2-3,TRBV5-4,.,.,CASSLEGVQGTQYF,TGTGCCAGCAGCTTGGAAGGGGTGCAAGGTACGCAGTATTTT
TRBJ2-7,TRBV28,.,.,CASSLPGSYEQYF,TGTGCCAGCAGTTTACCGGGCTCCTACGAGCAGTACTTC
TRBJ2-3,TRBV28,TRBD2,.,CASWGGGTLSTDTQYF,TGTGCCAGCTGGGGGGGAGGGACGCTTAGCACAGATACGCAGTATTTT
TRBJ1-1,TRBV2,.,.,CASRQEIGAFF,TGTGCCAGCCGACAGGAAATTGGAGCTTTCTTT
TRBJ2-5,TRBV9,.,.,CASSVGTGVSGPQETQYF,TGTGCCAGCAGCGTAGGTACAGGGGTTAGCGGCCCACAAGAGACCCAGTACTTC
TRBJ2-5,TRBV7-6,.,.,CASSSRTQYF,TGTGCCAGCAGCTCGCGGACCCAGTACTTC
TRBJ1-1,TRBV5-1,.,once,CARTPGQINTEAFF,TGCGCCAGGACCCCGGGACAAATAAACACTGAAGCTTTCTTT
TRBJ1-2,TRBV7-7,.,.,CASSYSSAGKFSGYTF,TGTGCCAGCAGCTATTCGTCAGCAGGGAAATTCTCTGGCTACACCTTC